Listed below are T cell receptor beta chains from one sample, sequenced in a study of blood T cell repertoires in COVID-19. The table came from immunoSEQ multiplex PCR; TCRdb's copy has only in-frame clones and leaves some out. The top ten hold approximately 15% of the sample, which has 150,000 to 200,000 clones, 79% seen once. Sequencing input: peripheral blood. All receptors come from a man in his sixties with active or convalescent COVID-19. CDR3s include the opening cysteine and the closing phenylalanine or tryptophan. Fields, in order: clone size, J gene, V gene, D gene, CDR3 protein, CDR3 DNA. The D gene is left open where the match is weak. Only part of the rows carry a size: once, few, many, or a class if the clone is expanded.

abundance: few; j_gene: TRBJ2-2; v_gene: TRBV29-1; d_gene: .; CDR3aa: CSVQREAAGELFF; CDR3nt: TGCAGCGTTCAACGTGAAGCGGCCGGGGAGCTGTTTTTT
abundance: .; j_gene: TRBJ2-2; v_gene: TRBV7-2; d_gene: TRBD1; CDR3aa: CASSQGQRNTGELFF; CDR3nt: TGTGCCAGCAGCCAGGGACAGAGGAACACCGGGGAGCTGTTTTTT
abundance: .; j_gene: TRBJ2-7; v_gene: TRBV18; d_gene: TRBD2; CDR3aa: CASSPGTGRDYEQYF; CDR3nt: TGTGCCAGCTCACCAGGGACCGGGAGGGACTACGAGCAGTACTTC
abundance: once; j_gene: TRBJ1-1; v_gene: TRBV7-2; d_gene: .; CDR3aa: CASSSAGTHGSTEAFF; CDR3nt: TGTGCCAGCAGCTCAGCCGGGACACATGGGAGCACTGAAGCTTTCTTT
abundance: few; j_gene: TRBJ1-5; v_gene: TRBV7-3; d_gene: .; CDR3aa: CASGTGNQPQHF; CDR3nt: TGTGCCAGCGGGACTGGGAATCAGCCCCAGCATTTT
abundance: .; j_gene: TRBJ1-3; v_gene: TRBV7-8; d_gene: .; CDR3aa: CASSLALRSSGNTIYF; CDR3nt: TGTGCCAGCAGCTTAGCACTCAGGTCCTCTGGAAACACCATATATTTT
abundance: .; j_gene: TRBJ2-5; v_gene: TRBV14; d_gene: .; CDR3aa: CASSQGIPTGETQYF; CDR3nt: TGTGCCAGCAGCCAAGGAATCCCTACAGGAGAGACCCAGTACTTC
abundance: once; j_gene: TRBJ2-3; v_gene: TRBV4-3; d_gene: .; CDR3aa: CASSQVEENTQYF; CDR3nt: TGCGCCAGCAGCCAAGTCGAGGAAAATACGCAGTATTTT
abundance: once; j_gene: TRBJ2-7; v_gene: TRBV3-1/TRBV3-2; d_gene: TRBD2; CDR3aa: CASAGEAGVIYEQYF; CDR3nt: TGTGCCAGCGCGGGAGAGGCTGGGGTAATCTACGAGCAGTACTTC
abundance: once; j_gene: TRBJ2-2; v_gene: TRBV24-1; d_gene: TRBD2; CDR3aa: CATTGTSGRASNTGELFF; CDR3nt: TGTGCCACCACGGGGACTAGCGGGAGGGCATCGAACACCGGGGAGCTGTTTTTT
abundance: .; j_gene: TRBJ2-1; v_gene: TRBV20-1; d_gene: TRBD2; CDR3aa: CSASLAGGLADNNEQFF; CDR3nt: TGCAGTGCTAGTTTGGCGGGGGGGCTAGCGGATAACAATGAGCAGTTCTTC
abundance: .; j_gene: TRBJ2-3; v_gene: TRBV9; d_gene: .; CDR3aa: CASSVGRGRGTDTQYF; CDR3nt: TGTGCCAGCAGCGTAGGAAGAGGGAGAGGGACAGATACGCAGTATTTT
abundance: .; j_gene: TRBJ2-1; v_gene: TRBV4-3; d_gene: TRBD2; CDR3aa: CASSQGSSGSYNEQFF; CDR3nt: TGCGCCAGCAGCCAAGGGTCTAGCGGGTCCTACAATGAGCAGTTCTTC
abundance: .; j_gene: TRBJ2-1; v_gene: TRBV28; d_gene: .; CDR3aa: CASTSGAPYNEQFF; CDR3nt: TGTGCCAGCACCTCTGGGGCTCCCTACAATGAGCAGTTCTTC
abundance: .; j_gene: TRBJ2-7; v_gene: TRBV2; d_gene: TRBD2; CDR3aa: CASKEESSGRYEQYF; CDR3nt: TGTGCCAGCAAGGAAGAGAGTAGCGGGAGGTACGAGCAGTACTTC
abundance: .; j_gene: TRBJ1-5; v_gene: TRBV15; d_gene: .; CDR3aa: CATSGGNQPQHF; CDR3nt: TGTGCCACCAGTGGCGGAAATCAGCCCCAGCATTTT
abundance: once; j_gene: TRBJ2-7; v_gene: TRBV5-1; d_gene: .; CDR3aa: CASSLQGGYTDEQYF; CDR3nt: TGCGCCAGCAGCTTACAGGGAGGGTATACTGACGAGCAGTACTTC